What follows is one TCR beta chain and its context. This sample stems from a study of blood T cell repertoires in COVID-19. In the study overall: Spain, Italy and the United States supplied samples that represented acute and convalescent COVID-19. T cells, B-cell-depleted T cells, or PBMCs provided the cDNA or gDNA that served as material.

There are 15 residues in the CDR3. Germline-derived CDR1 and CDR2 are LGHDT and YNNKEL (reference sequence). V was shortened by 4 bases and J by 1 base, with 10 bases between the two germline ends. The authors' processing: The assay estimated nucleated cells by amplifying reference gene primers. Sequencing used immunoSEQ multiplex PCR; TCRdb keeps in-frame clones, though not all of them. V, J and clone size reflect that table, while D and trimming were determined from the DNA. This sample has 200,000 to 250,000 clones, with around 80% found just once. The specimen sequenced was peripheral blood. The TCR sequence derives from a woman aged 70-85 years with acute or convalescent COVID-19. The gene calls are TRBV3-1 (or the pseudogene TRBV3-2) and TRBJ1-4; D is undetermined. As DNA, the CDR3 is TGTGCCAGCAGCCGTCGGGAGGTAACTAATGAAAAACTGTTTTTT. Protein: CASSRREVTNEKLFF.